This entry lists 19 T cell receptor beta chains sequenced from one sample in a study of T-cell memory formation after mild COVID-19. TCRdb redid the calling of the 5' RACE reads with MiXCR, one entry per CDR3 protein. The profile covers 250,000 to 350,000 distinct CDR3 sequences, with about a sixth appearing a single time and 20% to 25% taken by the ten largest. Specimen: PBMCs or a T cell subset sorted from them (not recorded which). All receptors come from a man aged 18 to 30 who had mild COVID-19 (a few samples of this study predate the infection). Cell type and time point are not known.

This sequence joins TRBV5-1 and TRBJ2-2; D is undetermined. Germline CDR1 and CDR2: SGHRS and YFSETQ. Trimming removed 0 bases at V and 6 bases at J, with 12 bases between. The CDR3 is 15 residues long. CDR3 sequence reads: CASSLGPTNSGELFF. The DNA for the CDR3 is TGCGCCAGCAGCTTGGGGCCCACCAATTCCGGGGAGCTGTTTTTT.

The DNA of the CDR3 is TGTGCCATCAGTGATCGGGGCAACATTCAGTACTTC. It yields the protein CAISDRGNIQYF. The chain carries TRBV10-3 and TRBJ2-4; D might be TRBD1 or TRBD2, each matching 5 bases. Germline assignment: CDR1 ENHRY and CDR2 SYGVKD. V dropped 3 bases and J dropped 7 bases, with 7 bases sitting between them. The CDR3 consists of 12 residues.

This clonotype was detected a few times. The rearrangement links TRBV5-1 to TRBJ1-3; D might be TRBD1 (5 bases). V was clipped by 4 bases and J by 4 bases, with 15 bases between them. Germline loops: CDR1 SGHRS, CDR2 YFSETQ. The CDR3 is made up of 15 amino acids. Here the CDR3 reads CASSGDSDNGNTIYF. CDR3 DNA: TGCGCCAGCAGCGGGGACTCCGATAACGGAAACACCATATATTTT. The variable domain in full, with the rest retrieved from reference TRBV5-1 and TRBJ1-3, is KAGVTQTPRYLIKTRGQQVTLSCSPISGHRSVSWYQQTPGQGLQFLFEYFSETQRNKGNFPGRFSGRQFSNSRSEMNVSTLELGDSALYLCASSGDSDNGNTIYFGEGSWLTVV.

This clonotype was counted between two and nine times. The chain links TRBV10-3 to TRBJ2-2; 7 positions match TRBD1. V was pared by 3 bases and J by 0 bases, with 4 bases of the junction left unmatched. The V gene's germline CDR1 is ENHRY and CDR2 SYGVKD. The CDR3 sequence is 16 residues long. The CDR3 bases are TGTGCCATCAGTGAATATGGACAGGCGAACACCGGGGAGCTGTTTTTT. This gives the protein CAISEYGQANTGELFF.

This clonotype was recorded only once. A read error may explain this, as a much larger clone is one base away. This chain joins TRBV5-1 and TRBJ1-1; 7 positions match TRBD1. V was pared by 2 bases and J by 3 bases, with 10 bases of the junction left unmatched. The length of the CDR3 is 16 residues. Germline assignment: CDR1 SGHRS and CDR2 YFSETQ. As DNA, the CDR3 is TGCGCCAGCAGCTTTGGTCAGGGGGATGTCTACACTGAAGCTTTCTTT. Protein: CASSFGQGDVYTEAFF.

This clonotype was observed many times. V and J are TRBV6-6 and TRBJ2-7; D possibly matches TRBD1 or TRBD2 (5 bases each). This CDR3 contains 16 residues. Trimming left V 0 bases short and J 1 base short, with 13 bases between. In germline, CDR1 is MNHNY, CDR2 SVGAGI (reference sequence). The CDR3 sequence is CASSYSSRGVSYEQYF. DNA for the CDR3: TGTGCCAGCAGTTACTCGAGTAGAGGGGTTTCCTACGAGCAGTACTTC.

The genes are TRBV7-2 and TRBJ2-1; D unresolved. With 5 bases removed from V and 0 bases from J, the gap between germline ends came to 11 bases. In germline, CDR1 is SGHTA, CDR2 FQGNSA. The CDR3 sequence is 15 residues long. The CDR3 DNA reads TGTGCCAGCAGCCCCCTTAAGAGCTCCTACAATGAGCAGTTCTTC. Residues: CASSPLKSSYNEQFF.

This clonotype showed up many times. The chain has TRBV5-8 and TRBJ1-5; D perhaps matches TRBD1 (5 bases). Germline V lookup: CDR1 SGHTS, CDR2 YDEGEE. This CDR3 contains 16 residues. V was pared by 2 bases and J by 2 bases, with 14 bases between. Here the CDR3 reads CASSLWAGIGNQPQHF. Written as DNA, the CDR3 is TGTGCCAGCAGCTTATGGGCAGGGATAGGCAATCAGCCCCAGCATTTT. The full variable domain, its missing parts supplied by reference TRBV5-8 and TRBJ1-5, is EAGVTQSPTHLIKTRGQQATLRCSPISGHTSVYWYQQALGLGLQFLLWYDEGEERNRGNFPPRFSGRQFPNYSSELNVNALELEDSALYLCASSLWAGIGNQPQHFGDGTRLSIL.

This chain connects TRBV15 to TRBJ2-7; 7 positions match TRBD2. CDR1 and CDR2 from the germline V gene are LNHNV and YYDKDF (reference sequence). The CDR3 loop spans 16 amino acids. V lost 1 base to trimming and J lost 3 bases; unmatched junction nucleotides: 9. CDR3 residues: CATSRGVRGVHYEQYF. Here the CDR3 DNA reads TGTGCCACCAGCAGAGGAGTACGGGGGGTTCACTACGAGCAGTACTTC.

The chain has TRBV6-2 or TRBV6-3 and TRBJ1-2; 8 positions match TRBD1. V was pared by 0 bases and J by 7 bases, with 7 bases of the junction left unmatched. In germline, CDR1 is MNHEY, CDR2 SVGEGT. The CDR3 has 15 amino acids. CDR3 protein: CASSYSPTGDGGYTF. In nucleotides, the CDR3 is TGTGCCAGCAGTTACTCCCCGACAGGGGATGGTGGCTACACCTTC.

The table lists this clonotype with a few counts. The chain couples TRBV20-1 to TRBJ2-5; 8 nucleotides line up with TRBD1. V trimming: 6 bases; J trimming: 3 bases; junction bases outside the gene matches: 3. Germline V gene sequence: CDR1 DFQATT, CDR2 SNEGSKA (reference sequence). The CDR3 totals 12 residues. CDR3 amino acids: CSARQGKETQYF. CDR3 bases: TGCAGTGCGAGACAGGGGAAAGAGACCCAGTACTTC.

This rearrangement joins TRBV18 to TRBJ2-5; D is tentatively TRBD1 or TRBD2 (5 bases each). V was trimmed by 3 bases and J by 5 bases, leaving 10 bases between them. Germline lookup yields CDR1 KGHSH and CDR2 LQKENI. CDR3 length equals 13 residues. The DNA for the CDR3 is TGTGCCAGCTCACCCGGGGCCGGTGAGACCCAGTACTTC. Amino acid sequence: CASSPGAGETQYF.

The V and J genes are TRBV5-1 and TRBJ2-1; no definite D call. There are 14 residues in the CDR3. The V gene lost 5 bases and the J gene lost 4 bases, with 13 bases spanning the gap. Germline CDR1 and CDR2: SGHRS and YFSETQ. The CDR3 DNA sequence: TGCGCCAGCAGGGCCCCCGAAACGTACAATGAGCAGTTCTTC. Translation: CASRAPETYNEQFF.

V and J are TRBV15 and TRBJ1-4, with D possibly matching TRBD1 (5 bases). The CDR3 contains 15 residues. Germline V lookup: CDR1 LNHNV, CDR2 YYDKDF (reference sequence). V shed 6 bases and J shed 8 bases, with 19 bases lying between them. The CDR3 sequence: CATRPRGGVGEKLFF. The CDR3 coding sequence is TGTGCCACCAGGCCTCGGGGGGGGGTGGGGGAAAAACTGTTTTTT.

This clonotype was detected a few times. The chain combines TRBV5-1 with TRBJ1-6; 7 bases line up with TRBD1. The junction had 2 bases not matched to a gene; V was cut back by 0 bases and J by 8 bases. This CDR3 comprises 14 residues. In germline, CDR1 is SGHRS, CDR2 YFSETQ. Here the CDR3 DNA reads TGCGCCAGCAGCTTGGAAGGGACAGATTCACCCCTCCACTTT. This gives the protein CASSLEGTDSPLHF.

The table lists this clonotype with a few counts. V is TRBV20-1 and J is TRBJ2-5, with 9 bases lining up with TRBD1. CDR1 is DFQATT and CDR2 is SNEGSKA in the germline V gene (reference sequence). The CDR3 runs 14 residues. Trimming cost V 5 bases and J 4 bases; bases outside gene matches: 8. DNA of the CDR3: TGCAGTGCTCGTGGGGACAGGGAAGGAGAGACCCAGTACTTC. Encoded protein: CSARGDREGETQYF.

This clonotype was counted only a few times. The chain recombines TRBV6-5 with TRBJ2-3; D unresolved. Trimming took off 0 bases at V and 2 bases at J, with 12 bases between the two ends. CDR1 MNHEY and CDR2 SVGAGI come from the germline V gene. The length of the CDR3 is 16 residues. CDR3 sequence: CASSYSMADLTDTQYF. Written as DNA, the CDR3 is TGTGCCAGCAGTTACTCGATGGCAGACCTCACAGATACGCAGTATTTT.

This clonotype was detected only a few times. The gene calls are TRBV7-8 and TRBJ2-3; D is possibly TRBD1 (6 bases). Deletions cut 5 bases from V and 2 bases from J, with 17 bases between. CDR1 and CDR2 from the germline V gene are SGHVS and FQNEAQ. The length of the CDR3 is 16 residues. Written as DNA, the CDR3 is TGTGCCAGCAGCCTCGGGACACTTACACTCACAGATACGCAGTATTTT. Residues: CASSLGTLTLTDTQYF. Using reference TRBV7-8 and TRBJ2-3 for the parts outside the CDR3, the full variable domain is GAGVSQSPRYKVAKRGQDVALRCDPISGHVSLFWYQQALGQGPEFLTYFQNEAQLDKSGLPSDRFFAERPEGSVSTLKIQRTQQEDSAVYLCASSLGTLTLTDTQYFGPGTRLTVL.

The table lists this clonotype with many counts. The V gene is TRBV6-2 or TRBV6-3, the J gene TRBJ2-3, with unresolved D. V lost 1 base to trimming and J lost 0 bases, with 2 bases between them. CDR1 is MNHEY and CDR2 is SVGEGT in the germline V gene. There are 13 residues in the CDR3. The CDR3 loop reads CASSYWSTDTQYF. The CDR3, as DNA: TGTGCCAGCAGTTACTGGAGCACAGATACGCAGTATTTT.